This note documents a single T cell receptor beta chain sequence. Clones were sequenced by immunoSEQ multiplex PCR, and TCRdb holds only the in-frame ones, with some missing. The sample shows around 27,000 clones, roughly 80% of them seen only once. V was cut by 0 bases and J by 7 bases, with 11 bases left in between. This CDR3 has 15 residues. Germline V gene lookup returns CDR1 SGHRS and CDR2 YFSETQ. This entry is derived from a study of PD-L1 blockade in urothelial cancer. The starting material was PBMCs, obtained around atezolizumab (anti-PD-L1) treatment. V usage is TRBV5-1 and J usage is TRBJ1-6, with a possible D match to TRBD1 (6 bases). The source is a man aged 50 or older with urothelial cancer. The CDR3 sequence is CASSLEGRGNSPLHF. DNA of the CDR3: TGCGCCAGCAGCTTGGAAGGCAGGGGCAATTCACCCCTCCACTTT.